The following is a T cell receptor beta chain sequence with its context. V gave up 11 bases and J gave up 3 bases; unmatched junction bases: 8. Germline lookup yields CDR1 SNHLY and CDR2 FYNNEI. This CDR3 contains 15 residues. Some clones are missing from TCRdb's copy, which holds only in-frame ones; the method was immunoSEQ multiplex PCR. The sample yields around 200,000 clones, 94% seen once. This sample is part of a study of T cell responses to AZD1222 COVID-19 vaccine. This receptor was identified in an adult who received the AZD1222 COVID-19 vaccine. This chain uses TRBV2 with TRBJ1-4, with TRBD1 matching over 11 bases. Sequencing used peripheral blood, obtained 28 days after the second AZD1222 dose. The CDR3 nucleotides read TGTGCCGGACAGGGGGCTGGGGCGGCTAATGAAAAACTGTTTTTT. This translates into CAGQGAGAANEKLFF.